The entry below describes one T cell receptor beta chain. The data were taken from a study of cytomegalovirus exposure and HLA in healthy donors. For the study at large: From about 180 million T cells, an earlier analysis saw under 140 million unique TCR beta sequences.

Germline CDR1 SNHLY, CDR2 FYNNEI. CDR3 length: 13 residues. Between the trimmed V and J ends, which lost 7 bases and 5 bases, there was a span of 14 bases. While unrecorded immune exposures were likely, the donors were nominally healthy when sampled. Amplification used 60 Vbeta primers and 13 Jbeta primers. Profiling relied on immunoSEQ multiplex PCR, and the TCRdb table lists in-frame clones only, not all of them. Of more than 150,000 clones in the sample, roughly 82% were seen once. Sample: PBMCs. The gene calls are TRBV2 and TRBJ2-5, with D possibly TRBD2 on 6 matching bases. This receptor was identified in a man between 40 and 49 years old in good health and CMV-seronegative. CDR3 loop: CASKTGLVETQYF. The CDR3 nucleotides read TGTGCCAGCAAGACGGGACTGGTGGAGACCCAGTACTTC.